Presented here are 22 T cell receptor beta chains from one specimen sequenced in a study of blood T cell repertoires in COVID-19. Clones were sequenced by immunoSEQ multiplex PCR, and TCRdb holds only the in-frame ones, with some missing. This sample has about 130,000 clones, with approximately 90% found just once. Sequencing was performed on peripheral blood. Receptor source: a man between 60 and 70 years old with COVID-19, enrolled during active disease.

CDR3 DNA: TGTGCCAGCAGCCGGCCCCGGGGAGAGGGCAATGAGCAGTTCTTC. It specifies CASSRPRGEGNEQFF. The chain carries TRBV9 and TRBJ2-1; TRBD2 might be the D (5 bases). V was clipped by 4 bases and J by 6 bases, with 17 bases between them. The CDR3 sequence is 15 residues long. Germline V CDR1 and CDR2: SGDLS, YYNGEE.

The rearrangement joins TRBV3-1 (or the pseudogene TRBV3-2) to TRBJ1-5; 8 nucleotides agree with TRBD1. J was trimmed by 2 bases and V by 4 bases; bases with no gene match: 4. This CDR3 region has 15 residues. The V gene's germline CDR1 is LGHDT and CDR2 YNNKEL (reference sequence). CDR3 sequence reads: CASSPGGRRNQPQHF. The CDR3 DNA reads as TGTGCCAGCAGCCCAGGGGGCCGGCGCAATCAGCCCCAGCATTTT.

This sequence joins TRBV7-3 and TRBJ1-2; D uncertain. V shed 0 bases and J shed 7 bases, with 9 bases lying between them. The CDR3 is 13 amino acids. Per the germline V gene, CDR1 is SGHTA and CDR2 is FQGTGA. The CDR3 protein is CASSLTVESGYTF. The CDR3 DNA reads as TGTGCCAGCAGCTTAACAGTGGAGAGTGGCTACACCTTC.

The rearrangement uses TRBV28 and TRBJ1-1, with no clear D. This CDR3 has 11 residues. Between the trimmed V and J ends, which lost 4 bases and 8 bases, there was a span of 8 bases. Germline CDR1 is MDHEN and CDR2 is SYDVKM. The CDR3 nucleotides read TGTGCCAGCAGTTCGTGGGCGGAAGCTTTCTTT. Its translation: CASSSWAEAFF.

This chain joins TRBV5-4 and TRBJ1-4; tentatively, D is TRBD1 (6 bases). CDR1 is SGHNT, CDR2 YYREEE, per germline (reference sequence). The CDR3 has 14 amino acids. V was cut by 0 bases and J by 6 bases, with 9 bases left in between. The chain's CDR3 is CASSLGGRDEKLFF. Here the CDR3 DNA reads TGTGCCAGCAGCTTGGGGGGGCGGGATGAAAAACTGTTTTTT.

V is TRBV7-8 and J is TRBJ2-5; no clear D. Between the trimmed V and J ends, which lost 5 bases and 5 bases, there was a span of 9 bases. The CDR3 extends over 12 amino acids. Germline V gives CDR1 SGHVS, CDR2 FQNEAQ. The CDR3 nucleotides are TGTGCCAGCAGCCCCCCTCGGGAGACCCAGTACTTC. It encodes CASSPPRETQYF.

In its sample, this clone was seen once. The rearrangement uses TRBV28 and TRBJ2-7, with D unclear. The germline gives CDR1 MDHEN, CDR2 SYDVKM. This CDR3 has 13 amino acids. V was trimmed by 3 bases and J by 2 bases, leaving 8 bases between them. This chain's CDR3 is CASSFPLTYEQYF. DNA of the CDR3: TGTGCCAGCAGTTTCCCGTTAACCTACGAGCAGTACTTC.

The rearrangement uses TRBV10-3 and TRBJ1-6, with 8 nucleotides matching TRBD1. V shed 0 bases and J 10 bases; nucleotides not matched to a gene: 5. CDR1 is ENHRY, CDR2 SYGVKD, per germline. This CDR3 contains 15 residues. The CDR3 DNA follows: TGTGCCATCAGTGAGTCTGGGACAGGACGATCACCCCTCCACTTT. Translating it yields CAISESGTGRSPLHF.

V usage is TRBV6-5 and J usage is TRBJ1-4, with a possible D match to TRBD1 (5 bases). This CDR3 is 14 amino acids long. Germline V gives CDR1 MNHEY, CDR2 SVGAGI. Trimming left V 7 bases short and J 3 bases short, with 12 bases between. CDR3 loop: CASILDRPNEKLFF. As DNA, the CDR3 is TGTGCCAGCATTCTCGACAGACCTAATGAAAAACTGTTTTTT.

This clone was picked up a small number of times. The same CDR3 is also encoded by other DNA sequences in this sample. The chain couples TRBV5-1 to TRBJ1-1; 7 bases match TRBD1. Per the germline V gene, CDR1 is SGHRS and CDR2 is YFSETQ. The ends lost 4 bases at V and 1 base at J; junction bases unmatched: 4. The CDR3 runs to 14 residues. Written as DNA, the CDR3 is TGCGCCAGCAGCAGAGGACAGGCGAACACTGAAGCTTTCTTT. It codes for CASSRGQANTEAFF.

The V and J genes are TRBV7-8 and TRBJ1-6, with 7 bases fitting TRBD1. With 3 bases clipped from V and 5 bases from J, the junction kept 1 base outside the gene matches. Germline-derived CDR1 and CDR2 are SGHVS and FQNEAQ. The CDR3 spans 14 residues. Here the CDR3 reads CASSFTGDNSPLHF. The CDR3 coding sequence is TGTGCCAGCAGCTTTACAGGGGATAATTCACCCCTCCACTTT.

V is TRBV19 and J is TRBJ1-2; D is unclear. Trimming took off 5 bases at V and 0 bases at J, with 19 bases between the two ends. CDR1 is LNHDA and CDR2 is SQIVND in the germline V gene (reference sequence). The CDR3 runs 17 residues. The CDR3 region is CASSSNYYGESNYGYTF. CDR3 nucleotide sequence: TGTGCCAGTAGTTCCAACTACTACGGAGAATCTAACTATGGCTACACCTTC. The complete variable domain, with remaining parts taken from reference TRBV19 and TRBJ1-2, reads DGGITQSPKYLFRKEGQNVTLSCEQNLNHDAMYWYRQDPGQGLRLIYYSQIVNDFQKGDIAEGYSVSREKKESFPLTVTSAQKNPTAFYLCASSSNYYGESNYGYTFGSGTRLTVV.

This chain links TRBV7-3 with TRBJ2-1, with 14 bases identical to TRBD2. The germline V gene has CDR1 SGHTA and CDR2 FQGTGA. This CDR3 region has 15 residues. The ends lost 4 bases at V and 6 bases at J; junction bases unmatched: 2. The CDR3 reads CASSSGLAGVNEQFF. The CDR3 DNA sequence: TGTGCCAGCAGCTCGGGACTAGCGGGGGTCAATGAGCAGTTCTTC.

The genes are TRBV11-2 and TRBJ1-2; 7 bases agree with TRBD1. The trim removed 6 bases at V and 5 bases at J, leaving 6 bases unmatched. The CDR3 is 13 amino acids. Germline CDR1 and CDR2: SGHAT and FQNNGV. The CDR3 loop is CASSQGDNYGYTF. CDR3 coding DNA: TGTGCCAGCAGTCAGGGGGATAATTATGGCTACACCTTC.

The V and J genes are TRBV5-1 and TRBJ1-5, with a possible D match to TRBD1 (5 bases). Deletions cut 0 bases from V and 2 bases from J, with 6 bases between. CDR1 SGHRS and CDR2 YFSETQ come from the germline V gene. The CDR3 consists of 14 residues. CDR3 in amino acids: CASSLEGRNQPQHF. The CDR3 DNA follows: TGCGCCAGCAGCTTGGAGGGGCGCAATCAGCCCCAGCATTTT.

The V gene is TRBV16, the J gene TRBJ1-2; tentatively, D is TRBD1 (6 bases). Trimming removed 2 bases from V and 4 bases from J, with 20 bases in between. Germline V gives CDR1 KGHSY, CDR2 FQNENV. The CDR3 has 17 residues. DNA of the CDR3: TGTGCCAGCAGCCAACCCCCGCCCCGGGGGGCTGGCTATGGCTACACCTTC. Protein: CASSQPPPRGAGYGYTF.

This chain uses TRBV7-9 with TRBJ2-5, with TRBD1 as a possible D gene (6 bases). CDR1 and CDR2 (germline): SEHNR, FQNEAQ (reference sequence). The ends were cut back, 7 bases at V and 2 bases at J, with 8 bases in the middle. CDR3 length: 12 residues. CDR3 in amino acids: CASNQGQETQYF. The CDR3 nucleotides read TGTGCCAGCAATCAGGGGCAAGAGACCCAGTACTTC.

This chain uses TRBV3-1 (or the pseudogene TRBV3-2) with TRBJ1-6; 11 nucleotides match TRBD1. This CDR3 region has 16 residues. Germline loops: CDR1 LGHDT, CDR2 YNNKEL (reference sequence). V trimming: 1 base; J trimming: 10 bases; junction bases outside the gene matches: 6. CDR3 in amino acids: CASSQGRTGGRSPLHF. The CDR3 DNA reads TGTGCCAGCAGCCAAGGGAGGACAGGGGGCAGATCACCCCTCCACTTT.

The genes are TRBV3-1 (or the pseudogene TRBV3-2) and TRBJ1-5; 7 bases match TRBD1. The CDR3 contains 14 residues. The germline V gene has CDR1 LGHDT and CDR2 YNNKEL (reference sequence). With V trimmed by 4 bases and J by 7 bases, 7 bases remained unmatched. CDR3: CASSPRTGGQPQHF. For the CDR3, the DNA is TGTGCCAGCAGCCCCAGGACAGGCGGACAGCCCCAGCATTTT.

J is TRBJ1-6 and V is TRBV27; 8 bases map to TRBD1. Germline-derived CDR1 and CDR2 are MNHEY and SMNVEV (reference sequence). The V segment lost 5 bases and the J segment 2 bases; nucleotides outside the gene matches: 5. The CDR3 loop spans 16 amino acids. As DNA, the CDR3 is TGTGCCAGCAGTGGACAGGGCCTAACCTATAATTCACCCCTCCACTTT. Translated, it gives CASSGQGLTYNSPLHF.

CDR3 loop: CATSDPDRGDKLFF. The CDR3 nucleotides read TGTGCCACCAGTGATCCGGACAGGGGGGACAAACTGTTTTTT. The rearrangement links TRBV24-1 to TRBJ1-4, with TRBD1 identical over 10 bases. V was pared by 3 bases and J by 11 bases, with 5 bases of the junction left unmatched. The CDR3 spans 14 residues. Per germline, CDR1 KGHDR and CDR2 SFDVKD.

The rearrangement uses TRBV20-1 and TRBJ1-2, with D perhaps TRBD1 (5 bases). V lost 6 bases and J lost 8, with 13 bases in between. CDR1 and CDR2 (germline): DFQATT, SNEGSKA (reference sequence). CDR3 length: 11 residues. The CDR3 protein is CSAGTIVGYTF. CDR3 sequence (DNA): TGCAGTGCAGGGACTATTGTAGGCTACACCTTC.